The 10 T cell receptor beta chains presented below share a single source sample, sequenced in a study of graft-versus-host responses after intestinal transplantation. Some clones are missing from TCRdb's copy, which holds only in-frame ones; the method was immunoSEQ multiplex PCR. The sample carries more than 85,000 clones, approximately 82% recorded once. Their specific antigens are unknown. Sequences were derived from unstimulated CD4+ T cells sorted from spleen or lymph node cells, sampled before intestinal transplant. The receptor source for this set is a human donor who received an intestinal transplant.

The rearrangement joins TRBV6-1 to TRBJ1-6, with D possibly being TRBD1 (6 bases). CDR3 length: 15 residues. With 4 bases removed from V and 6 bases from J, the gap between germline ends came to 13 bases. Germline V gives CDR1 MNHNS, CDR2 SASEGT. The CDR3 sequence: CASSAPGHSNSPLHF. The CDR3 nucleotides read TGTGCCAGCAGTGCACCGGGACATTCTAATTCACCCCTCCACTTT.

This clone appeared once. The CDR3 protein is CASSGETGVTGELFF. The CDR3 DNA is TGCGCCAGCAGCGGAGAGACAGGGGTAACCGGGGAGCTGTTTTTT. The rearrangement uses TRBV5-1 and TRBJ2-2; 8 positions agree with TRBD1. Germline V CDR1 and CDR2: SGHRS, YFSETQ. CDR3 length equals 15 residues. J lost 5 bases, V lost 4 bases, and 7 bases had no gene match.

This chain uses TRBV6-5 with TRBJ2-7; D possibly corresponds to TRBD2 (6 bases). The V and J ends lost 8 bases and 2 bases respectively, with 13 bases between them. Germline CDR1 is MNHEY and CDR2 is SVGAGI. The CDR3 loop spans 13 amino acids. CDR3 region: CASAMGGAYEQYF. The CDR3 DNA is TGTGCCAGCGCAATGGGGGGAGCCTACGAGCAGTACTTC.

This clone was counted only a few times. The chain is built from TRBV5-8 and TRBJ1-2, with TRBD1 matching over 7 bases. From germline, CDR1 is SGHTS and CDR2 YDEGEE. The CDR3 extends over 13 amino acids. Trimming at V came to 0 bases and at J to 6 bases, leaving 2 bases not matched to a gene. CDR3 amino acids: CASSLGRGDGYTF. CDR3 in DNA: TGTGCCAGCAGCTTGGGCAGGGGGGATGGCTACACCTTC.

This chain uses TRBV2 with TRBJ2-3, with D possibly being TRBD2 (5 bases). This CDR3 comprises 16 residues. The ends were cut back, 3 bases at V and 2 bases at J, with 15 bases in the middle. Germline V gene data show CDR1 as SNHLY and CDR2 as FYNNEI. The CDR3 coding sequence is TGTGCCAGCAGTGAGCTTCCAGACTACAACACAGATACGCAGTATTTT. Amino acid sequence: CASSELPDYNTDTQYF.

The chain carries TRBV11-2 and TRBJ2-5, with 7 nucleotides matching TRBD2. The ends lost 0 bases at V and 0 bases at J; junction bases unmatched: 7. From germline, CDR1 is SGHAT and CDR2 FQNNGV. CDR3 length equals 17 residues. The CDR3 region has the DNA TGTGCCAGCAGCTTAGATGGAGTAGCGGGTTACCAAGAGACCCAGTACTTC. It yields the protein CASSLDGVAGYQETQYF. The complete variable domain, with remaining parts taken from reference TRBV11-2 and TRBJ2-5, reads EAGVAQSPRYKIIEKRQSVAFWCNPISGHATLYWYQQILGQGPKLLIQFQNNGVVDDSQLPKDRFSAERLKGVDSTLKIQPAKLEDSAVYLCASSLDGVAGYQETQYFGPGTRLLVL.

This clone is a singleton in its sample. The V and J genes are TRBV18 and TRBJ1-4; 10 bases map to TRBD1. Trimming removed 4 bases from V and 6 bases from J; junction bases left unmatched: 2. Germline V gene lookup returns CDR1 KGHSH and CDR2 LQKENI. The CDR3 has 14 amino acids. The CDR3 DNA reads TGTGCCAGCTCACTGGACAGGGGGGATGAAAAACTGTTTTTT. Translated, it gives CASSLDRGDEKLFF.

The V gene is TRBV28, the J gene TRBJ2-5; 9 nucleotides match TRBD2. This CDR3 is built from 15 residues. The V segment lost 3 bases and the J segment 7 bases; nucleotides outside the gene matches: 9. Germline CDR1 MDHEN, CDR2 SYDVKM. The CDR3 sequence is CASSFGGRVEGTQYF. The CDR3, as DNA: TGTGCCAGCAGTTTTGGCGGGAGGGTAGAGGGGACCCAGTACTTC.

V gene TRBV6-6 combines with J gene TRBJ1-6; 8 bases are a match to TRBD1. With V trimmed by 0 bases and J by 10 bases, 5 bases remained unmatched. Per germline, CDR1 MNHNY and CDR2 SVGAGI (reference sequence). CDR3 length equals 15 residues. The CDR3 here is CASSYSGTGGSPLHF. CDR3 bases: TGTGCCAGCAGTTACTCCGGGACAGGCGGATCACCCCTCCACTTT.

This clone was observed a handful of times. This chain joins TRBV6-1 and TRBJ1-6; possible D gene TRBD1, 5 bases. Germline assignment: CDR1 MNHNS and CDR2 SASEGT. The CDR3 runs to 16 residues. V lost 3 bases and J lost 7, with 16 bases in between. CDR3 nucleotides: TGTGCCAGCAGTGAGCTTTTCACGGGGGTAAATTCACCCCTCCACTTT. It codes for CASSELFTGVNSPLHF.